This T cell receptor beta chain comes out of a study of T cell clonotyping in hematopoietic cell transplantation. For the study at large: Recipient samples before transplant were obtained post-cytoreduction.

Generated by immunoSEQ multiplex PCR, the TCRdb table keeps only in-frame clones and is missing some. Of some 18,000 clones detected, more than 75% appear once; the ten largest clones hold around 8.1%. As for time point: recipient sample about 28 days before transplant, after cytoreduction. The CDR3 sequence is 18 residues long. Germline-derived CDR1 and CDR2 are SGHAT and FQNNGV. Trimming left V 1 base short and J 4 bases short, with 22 bases between. The rearrangement joins TRBV11-2 to TRBJ2-5; possibly TRBD2 for D (5 bases). The receptor was isolated from a man between 50 and 59 years old with acute myeloid leukemia. Some clones in this sample may be carry-over from other donors' samples. Material: peripheral blood mononuclear cells, obtained before stem cell transplant. CDR3 loop: CASSLGSMAVRRRETQYF. The CDR3 DNA reads TGTGCCAGCAGCTTAGGATCCATGGCGGTGAGGAGGAGAGAGACCCAGTACTTC.